Below, one T cell receptor (beta chain) is given with its context. Its antigen is not known. The data belong to a study of shared clonotypes between healthy human individuals. Germline loops: CDR1 SGHKS, CDR2 YYEKEE (reference sequence). The CDR3 runs to 15 residues. J lost 2 bases, V lost 1 base, and 1 base had no gene match. The deep-level immunoSEQ assay was used. Sequencing was performed with immunoSEQ multiplex PCR; in TCRdb, only in-frame clones are kept and a portion is missing. The top ten hold 0.7% to 0.95% of the sample, which has 1 million to 1.2 million clones, roughly 80% seen once. General study points: Estimated richness values were generally larger in naive subsets than in memory subsets. Few donors restricted represented genetic and exposure-history diversity.

This chain links TRBV5-5 with TRBJ2-1; 9 bases are a match to TRBD2. Sequenced: memory CD4+ T cells from PBMCs. The subset here: CD45RA-negative fraction. The TCR comes from a man younger than 35 in good health. Some clones in this sample may be carry-over from other donors' samples. CDR3 in amino acids: CASSLSSGTYNEQFF. DNA for the CDR3: TGTGCCAGCAGCTTGTCTAGCGGGACCTACAATGAGCAGTTCTTC.